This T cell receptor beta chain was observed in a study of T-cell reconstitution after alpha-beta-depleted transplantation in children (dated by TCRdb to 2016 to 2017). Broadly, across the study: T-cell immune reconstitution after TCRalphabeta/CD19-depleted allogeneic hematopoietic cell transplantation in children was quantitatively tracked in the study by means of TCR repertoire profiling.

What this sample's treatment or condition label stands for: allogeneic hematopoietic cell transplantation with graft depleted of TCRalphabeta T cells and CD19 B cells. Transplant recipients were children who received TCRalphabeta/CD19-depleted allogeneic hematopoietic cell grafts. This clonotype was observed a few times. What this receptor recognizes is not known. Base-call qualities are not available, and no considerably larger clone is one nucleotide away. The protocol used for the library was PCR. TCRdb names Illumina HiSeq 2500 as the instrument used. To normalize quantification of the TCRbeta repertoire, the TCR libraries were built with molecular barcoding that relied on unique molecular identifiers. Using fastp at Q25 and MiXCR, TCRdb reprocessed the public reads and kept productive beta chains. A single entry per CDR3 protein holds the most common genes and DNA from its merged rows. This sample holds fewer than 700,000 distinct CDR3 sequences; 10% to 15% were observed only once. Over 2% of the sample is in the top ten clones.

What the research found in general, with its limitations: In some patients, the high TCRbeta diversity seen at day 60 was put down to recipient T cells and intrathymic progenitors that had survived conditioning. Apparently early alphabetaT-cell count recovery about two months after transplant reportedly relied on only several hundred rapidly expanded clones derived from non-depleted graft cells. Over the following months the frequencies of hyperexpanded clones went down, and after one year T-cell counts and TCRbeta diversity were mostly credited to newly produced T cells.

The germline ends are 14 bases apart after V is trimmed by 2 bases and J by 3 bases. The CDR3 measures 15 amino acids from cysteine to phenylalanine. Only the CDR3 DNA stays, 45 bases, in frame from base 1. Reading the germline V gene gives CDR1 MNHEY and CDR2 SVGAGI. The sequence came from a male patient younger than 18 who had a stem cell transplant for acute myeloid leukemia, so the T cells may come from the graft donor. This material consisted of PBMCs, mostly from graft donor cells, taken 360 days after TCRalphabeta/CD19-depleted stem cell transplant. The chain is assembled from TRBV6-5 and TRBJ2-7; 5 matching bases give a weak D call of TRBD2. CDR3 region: CASSYLSEGSYEQYF. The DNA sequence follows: TGTGCCAGCAGTTACCTCAGTGAAGGGAGCTACGAGCAGTACTTC.